A selection of T cell receptor beta chains follows, all from one sample in a study of blood T cells in healthy people across ages. MiXCR was run by TCRdb on the 5' RACE reads, yielding one entry per CDR3 protein. This sample has 650,000 to 700,000 distinct CDR3 sequences; 40% to 65% occur once, and the top ten carry approximately 12%. Sequenced input: blood. The receptors shown here come from a woman at least 80 years old in good health. The CDR3 runs from the conserved cysteine through the conserved F or W. The order of the fields is clone size, D gene, V gene, J gene, CDR3 protein, CDR3 DNA. The D gene is left open where the match is weak. Only some rows state a clone size, as once, few, many or a class for expanded clones.

NA	NA	TRBV4-3	TRBJ2-5	CASSTRTTSEETQYF	TGCGCCAGCAGCACCCGGACAACCAGCGAAGAGACCCAGTACTTC
few	NA	TRBV14	TRBJ1-2	CASSQEGPGAGYGYTF	TGTGCCAGCAGCCAAGAGGGCCCGGGGGCGGGTTATGGCTACACCTTC
few	NA	TRBV6-6	TRBJ2-2	CASSSAAANTGELFF	TGTGCCAGCAGTTCAGCCGCAGCGAACACCGGGGAGCTGTTTTTT
many	NA	TRBV11-2	TRBJ2-7	CASSVDRYYEQYF	TGTGCCAGCAGCGTCGACAGATACTACGAGCAGTACTTC
many	NA	TRBV25-1	TRBJ2-3	CASSEATYTDTQYF	TGTGCCAGCAGTGAGGCAACATACACAGATACGCAGTATTTT
NA	NA	TRBV15	TRBJ2-5	CATSRDPSNEETQYF	TGTGCCACCAGCAGAGATCCGTCCAATGAAGAGACCCAGTACTTC
NA	TRBD1	TRBV27	TRBJ1-5	CASSQHQTGVSNQPQHF	TGTGCCAGCAGTCAACACCAGACAGGGGTGAGCAATCAGCCCCAGCATTTT
many	TRBD1	TRBV3-1	TRBJ2-1	CASINRDRRYNEQFF	TGTGCCAGCATCAACCGGGACAGGAGGTACAATGAGCAGTTCTTC
NA	NA	TRBV7-9	TRBJ2-3	CASSTLGTGDTQYF	TGTGCCAGCAGCACTCTGGGGACGGGTGATACGCAGTATTTT
NA	NA	TRBV6-6	TRBJ2-3	CASSPARGTSTDTQYF	TGTGCCAGCAGTCCAGCCCGAGGAACTTCCACAGATACGCAGTATTTT
NA	NA	TRBV10-3	TRBJ2-7	CAISAGRIDYEQYF	TGTGCCATCAGTGCGGGACGCATTGACTACGAGCAGTACTTC
NA	NA	TRBV3-1	TRBJ2-7	CASSQDSNFDNGGLGEQYF	TGTGCCAGCAGCCAAGACTCCAATTTTGATAACGGGGGCCTCGGCGAGCAGTACTTC
NA	NA	TRBV11-1	TRBJ1-1	CASSPDSYFTEAFF	TGTGCCAGCAGCCCGGACAGTTACTTCACTGAAGCTTTCTTT
NA	NA	TRBV20-1	TRBJ2-2	CSALPRTENTGELFF	TGCAGTGCTCTTCCCCGGACTGAGAACACCGGGGAGCTGTTTTTT
few	TRBD2	TRBV4-1	TRBJ2-7	CASSQRDFLPGGSYEQYF	TGCGCCAGCAGCCAAAGGGACTTTCTCCCGGGGGGCTCCTACGAGCAGTACTTC
NA	NA	TRBV12-3/TRBV12-4	TRBJ1-2	CATKARRGYGYTF	TGTGCCACCAAGGCAAGGCGGGGCTATGGCTACACCTTC
many	NA	TRBV29-1	TRBJ2-1	CSVGGGSTRGNEQFF	TGCAGCGTTGGAGGGGGGAGTACTAGAGGGAATGAGCAGTTCTTC
NA	TRBD1	TRBV9	TRBJ2-7	CASSAWDSGRYEQYF	TGTGCCAGCAGCGCCTGGGACAGTGGGCGATACGAGCAGTACTTC
few	NA	TRBV12-3/TRBV12-4	TRBJ1-2	CASSDRQVYGYTF	TGTGCCAGCAGTGACCGACAGGTATATGGCTACACCTTC
many	TRBD2	TRBV27	TRBJ2-1	CASSLSGTTYNEQFF	TGTGCCAGCAGTTTAAGCGGGACTACCTACAATGAGCAGTTCTTC
few	NA	TRBV2	TRBJ2-5	CASSRVKQETQYF	TGTGCCAGCAGCCGGGTCAAACAAGAGACCCAGTACTTC
few	NA	TRBV12-3/TRBV12-4	TRBJ2-3	CASSLSGPSTDTQYF	TGTGCCAGCAGTTTAAGCGGCCCTAGCACAGATACGCAGTATTTT
few	TRBD2	TRBV20-1	TRBJ2-1	CSAQAAGGRDYYNEQFF	TGCAGTGCCCAGGCTGCGGGGGGACGTGATTACTACAATGAGCAGTTCTTC
once	NA	TRBV4-2	TRBJ1-2	CASSQAAGTNYGYTF	TGTGCCAGCAGCCAAGCTGCAGGGACTAACTATGGCTACACCTTC
NA	TRBD1	TRBV6-5	TRBJ2-5	CASSFGQEGETQYF	TGTGCCAGCAGTTTCGGACAGGAAGGAGAGACCCAGTACTTC
NA	NA	TRBV7-9	TRBJ2-7	CASSLIGLQSNEQYF	TGTGCCAGCAGCTTAATTGGCCTACAATCCAATGAGCAGTACTTC
NA	NA	TRBV3-1	TRBJ1-5	CASSQVGGVPQHF	TGTGCCAGCAGCCAGGTAGGGGGGGTGCCCCAGCATTTT
many	NA	TRBV15	TRBJ2-1	CATSRVPNNEQFF	TGTGCCACCAGCAGAGTTCCAAACAATGAGCAGTTCTTC
NA	NA	TRBV2	TRBJ2-5	CARKTKETQYF	TGTGCCAGAAAGACAAAAGAGACCCAGTACTTC
NA	TRBD1	TRBV28	TRBJ2-5	CASIQGNQETQYF	TGTGCCAGCATACAGGGGAACCAAGAGACCCAGTACTTC
NA	NA	TRBV6-6	TRBJ1-2	CASLDGANPLYGYTF	TGTGCCAGCCTTGACGGGGCAAACCCCCTCTATGGCTACACCTTC
NA	TRBD1	TRBV5-1	TRBJ1-2	CASSASGTALGGYTF	TGCGCCAGCAGCGCCTCCGGGACAGCCCTGGGGGGCTACACCTTC
NA	TRBD1	TRBV7-2	TRBJ2-7	CASSLAVSNRGRIYEQYF	TGTGCCAGCAGCTTAGCCGTGAGTAACAGGGGGCGCATCTACGAGCAGTACTTC
NA	TRBD1	TRBV29-1	TRBJ2-7	CSVEGQGAAYEQYF	TGCAGCGTTGAAGGGCAGGGGGCCGCCTACGAGCAGTACTTC
NA	NA	TRBV12-3/TRBV12-4	TRBJ2-3	CASSFLSGASDAQYF	TGTGCCAGCAGTTTTCTTAGCGGAGCTTCCGATGCGCAGTATTTT
NA	TRBD2	TRBV5-6	TRBJ2-1	CASSPGLAGGLNEQFF	TGTGCCAGCAGCCCGGGACTAGCGGGAGGGCTGAATGAGCAGTTCTTC
many	NA	TRBV29-1	TRBJ1-2	CSVDLLGVAGYTF	TGCAGCGTTGATCTGCTCGGGGTAGCTGGCTACACCTTC
once	TRBD1	TRBV20-1	TRBJ2-7	CSASDRDPYEQYF	TGCAGTGCCTCCGACAGGGATCCCTACGAGCAGTACTTC
NA	NA	TRBV3-1	TRBJ1-6	CASSQELGGSPLHF	TGTGCCAGCAGCCAAGAGCTCGGTGGTTCACCCCTCCACTTT
once	NA	TRBV12-3/TRBV12-4	TRBJ2-3	CASRTTSGAKSTDTQYF	TGTGCCAGCAGGACCACCTCCGGGGCTAAGAGCACAGATACGCAGTATTTT
many	TRBD2	TRBV28	TRBJ2-7	CAIGGGTIYEQYF	TGTGCCATCGGCGGGGGGACGATCTACGAGCAGTACTTC
NA	TRBD2	TRBV5-5	TRBJ2-7	CASSFFGGDTGGYEQYF	TGTGCCAGCAGCTTCTTCGGGGGGGACACCGGAGGATACGAGCAGTACTTC
NA	NA	TRBV20-1	TRBJ1-1	CSARRGGTEAFF	TGCAGTGCTAGAAGGGGGGGCACTGAAGCTTTCTTT
few	TRBD1	TRBV3-1	TRBJ2-1	CASSQENLQGARGNEQFF	TGTGCCAGCAGCCAAGAAAACTTACAGGGGGCTCGGGGGAATGAGCAGTTCTTC
few	NA	TRBV12-3/TRBV12-4	TRBJ1-4	CASRETTNEKLFF	TGTGCCAGCAGGGAAACAACTAATGAAAAACTGTTTTTT
few	NA	TRBV13	TRBJ2-2	CASSLDRDRTGELFF	TGTGCCAGCAGCTTAGACAGGGATAGGACCGGGGAGCTGTTTTTT
NA	TRBD1	TRBV27	TRBJ2-5	CASSWTGLEFSQETQYF	TGTGCCAGCAGTTGGACAGGGTTAGAGTTCAGCCAAGAGACCCAGTACTTC
NA	TRBD2	TRBV28	TRBJ2-1	CASSPPTGGPKDEQFF	TGTGCCAGCAGTCCGCCAACGGGAGGCCCGAAGGATGAGCAGTTCTTC
NA	NA	TRBV6-2/TRBV6-3	TRBJ2-3	CASSPVVLGDTQYF	TGTGCCAGCAGTCCAGTCGTCCTAGGGGATACGCAGTATTTT
NA	NA	TRBV29-1	TRBJ2-5	CSGKSSQETQYF	TGCAGCGGCAAGTCTAGTCAAGAGACCCAGTACTTC
NA	NA	TRBV28	TRBJ2-3	CASRLPQGGTDTQYF	TGTGCCAGCAGATTGCCCCAGGGAGGCACAGATACGCAGTATTTT
many	NA	TRBV5-1	TRBJ2-4	CASSSREGQGIQYF	TGCGCCAGCAGCTCGCGGGAAGGCCAAGGTATTCAGTACTTC
NA	TRBD2	TRBV9	TRBJ2-7	CASSGGLGGEQYF	TGTGCCAGCAGCGGGGGACTAGGAGGTGAGCAGTACTTC
many	TRBD2	TRBV6-5	TRBJ2-1	CASSSWGGTSGFGQFF	TGTGCCAGCAGTTCCTGGGGGGGGACCTCCGGGTTTGGGCAGTTCTTC
NA	NA	TRBV28	TRBJ1-5	CASSPAPQANQPQHF	TGTGCCAGCAGCCCGGCCCCGCAAGCCAATCAGCCCCAGCATTTT
once	TRBD2	TRBV25-1	TRBJ2-5	CASSENIPGTSGGGGETQYF	TGTGCCAGCAGTGAGAATATTCCCGGGACTAGCGGGGGAGGTGGAGAGACCCAGTACTTC
NA	NA	TRBV11-2	TRBJ2-3	CASSPGPSADTQYF	TGTGCCAGCAGCCCCGGGCCCTCCGCAGATACGCAGTATTTT